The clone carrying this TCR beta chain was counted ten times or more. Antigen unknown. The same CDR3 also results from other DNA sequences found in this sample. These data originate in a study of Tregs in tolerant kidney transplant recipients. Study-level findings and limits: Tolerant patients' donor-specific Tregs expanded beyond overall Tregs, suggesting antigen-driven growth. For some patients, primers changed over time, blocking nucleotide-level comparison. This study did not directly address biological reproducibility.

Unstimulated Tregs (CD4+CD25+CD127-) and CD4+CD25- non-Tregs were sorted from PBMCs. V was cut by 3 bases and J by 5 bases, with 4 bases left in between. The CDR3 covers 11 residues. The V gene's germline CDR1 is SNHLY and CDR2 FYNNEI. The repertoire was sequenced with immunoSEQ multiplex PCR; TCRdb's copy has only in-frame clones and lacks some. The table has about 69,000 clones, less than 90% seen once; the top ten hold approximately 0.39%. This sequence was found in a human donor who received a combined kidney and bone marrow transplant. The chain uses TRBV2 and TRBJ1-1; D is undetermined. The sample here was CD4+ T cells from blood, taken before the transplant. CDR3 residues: CASSERTEAFF. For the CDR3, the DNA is TGTGCCAGCAGTGAGAGGACTGAAGCTTTCTTT.